The 5 T cell receptor beta chains below all came from one sample that was sequenced in a study of blood T cell repertoires in COVID-19. Sequencing used immunoSEQ multiplex PCR; TCRdb keeps in-frame clones, though not all of them. The sample yields roughly 220,000 clones, roughly 79% seen once. Source material: PBMCs or T cells enriched from blood (not recorded which). These receptors were taken from a man aged 40-49 years who had recovered from COVID-19.

CDR3 residues: CASSGGRINEQFF. The CDR3, as DNA: TGTGCCAGCAGTGGGGGGAGAATCAATGAGCAGTTCTTC. This chain joins TRBV28 and TRBJ2-1; TRBD2 might be the D (6 bases). Trimming removed 5 bases at V and 6 bases at J, with 11 bases between. Germline V gene data show CDR1 as MDHEN and CDR2 as SYDVKM. The CDR3 totals 13 residues.

The V call is TRBV6-5, the J call TRBJ1-4; possibly TRBD1 for D (5 bases). Germline-derived CDR1 and CDR2 are MNHEY and SVGAGI. This CDR3 region has 13 residues. The V end was cut by 9 bases, the J end by 8 bases, with 16 bases between. CDR3 DNA: TGTGCCAGGGGGGGGGTATTAAAAGAAAAACTGTTTTTT. As protein: CARGGVLKEKLFF.

V is TRBV29-1 and J is TRBJ1-4; D may be TRBD1 (6 bases). Germline-derived CDR1 and CDR2 are SQVTM and ANQGSEA. The CDR3 is made up of 13 amino acids. Trimming left V 5 bases short and J 7 bases short, with 14 bases between. CDR3 sequence (DNA): TGCAGCGTTACACAGGGTTGGAGTGAAAAACTGTTTTTT. Protein: CSVTQGWSEKLFF.

This chain connects TRBV2 to TRBJ2-7; D not resolved. Per germline, CDR1 SNHLY and CDR2 FYNNEI. This CDR3 spans 12 amino acids. The ends were cut back, 3 bases at V and 3 bases at J, with 6 bases in the middle. CDR3 sequence: CASSDRYYEQYF. DNA for the CDR3: TGTGCCAGCAGTGACAGGTACTACGAGCAGTACTTC.

The chain employs TRBV6-4 and TRBJ2-1; 7 bases match TRBD1. V shed 3 bases, J shed 2 bases, and the junction held 1 base outside the gene matches. CDR3 length equals 14 residues. The germline CDR1 and CDR2 sequences are MRHNA and SNTAGT. Here the CDR3 DNA reads TGTGCCAGCAGTGAAGGGGGCCCCTACAATGAGCAGTTCTTC. Encoded protein: CASSEGGPYNEQFF.